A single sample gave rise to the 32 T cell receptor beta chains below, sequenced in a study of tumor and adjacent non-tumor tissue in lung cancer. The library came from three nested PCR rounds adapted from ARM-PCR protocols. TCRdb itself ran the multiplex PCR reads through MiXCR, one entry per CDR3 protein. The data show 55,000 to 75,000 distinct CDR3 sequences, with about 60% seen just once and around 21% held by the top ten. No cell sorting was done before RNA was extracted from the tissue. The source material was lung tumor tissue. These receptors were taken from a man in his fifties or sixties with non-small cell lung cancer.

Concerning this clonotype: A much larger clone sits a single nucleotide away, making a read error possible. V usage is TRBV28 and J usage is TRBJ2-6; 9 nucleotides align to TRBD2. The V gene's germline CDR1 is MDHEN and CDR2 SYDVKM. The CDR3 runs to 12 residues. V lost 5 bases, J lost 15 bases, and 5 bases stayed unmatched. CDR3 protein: CASSSGRRALTF. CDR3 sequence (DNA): TGTGCCAGCAGTAGCGGGAGGCGGGCCCTGACTTTC.

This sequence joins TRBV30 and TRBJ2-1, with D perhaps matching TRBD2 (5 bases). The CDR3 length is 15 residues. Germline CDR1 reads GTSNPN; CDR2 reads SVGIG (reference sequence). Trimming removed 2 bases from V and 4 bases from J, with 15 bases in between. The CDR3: CAWSQDQRGYNEQFF. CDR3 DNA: TGTGCCTGGAGTCAGGACCAACGGGGATACAATGAGCAGTTCTTC.

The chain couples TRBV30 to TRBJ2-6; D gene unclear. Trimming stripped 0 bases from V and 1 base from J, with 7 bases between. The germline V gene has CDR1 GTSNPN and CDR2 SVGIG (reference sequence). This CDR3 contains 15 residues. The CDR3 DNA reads TGTGCCTGGAGTGTGGGCGGATCTGGGGCCAACGTCCTGACTTTC. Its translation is CAWSVGGSGANVLTF.

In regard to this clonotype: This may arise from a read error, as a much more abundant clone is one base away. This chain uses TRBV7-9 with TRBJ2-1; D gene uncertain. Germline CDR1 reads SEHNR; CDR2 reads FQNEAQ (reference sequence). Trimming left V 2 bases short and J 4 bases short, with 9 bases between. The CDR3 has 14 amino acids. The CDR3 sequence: CASSLLTKYNEQFF. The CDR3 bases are TGTGCCAGCAGCTTACTTACCAAATACAATGAGCAGTTCTTC.

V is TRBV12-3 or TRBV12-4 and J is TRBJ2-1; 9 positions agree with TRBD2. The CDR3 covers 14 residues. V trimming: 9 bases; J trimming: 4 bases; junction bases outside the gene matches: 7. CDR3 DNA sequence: TGTGCCAGTTTACTAGCGGGTATTTACAATGAGCAGTTCTTC. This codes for CASLLAGIYNEQFF.

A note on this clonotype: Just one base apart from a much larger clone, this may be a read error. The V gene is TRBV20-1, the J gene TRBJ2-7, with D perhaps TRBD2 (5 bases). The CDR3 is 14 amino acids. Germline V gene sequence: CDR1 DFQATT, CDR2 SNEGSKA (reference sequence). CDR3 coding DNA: TGCAGTGTTAGAAGGAGGTCCCCACATGTCGAGCAGTACTTC. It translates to CSVRRRSPHVEQYF.

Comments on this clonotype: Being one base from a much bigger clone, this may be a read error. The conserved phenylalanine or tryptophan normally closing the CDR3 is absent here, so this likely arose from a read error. The CDR3 nucleotides read TGCGCCAGCAGTGAGAGGGCTAGCGGGAGCTACGAGCAGTACCTC. It yields the protein CASSERASGSYEQYL. The chain links TRBV10-1 to TRBJ2-7, with 10 bases aligning to TRBD2. V shed 2 bases, J shed 3 bases, and the junction held 4 bases outside the gene matches. Germline V CDR1 and CDR2: WNHNN, SYGVQD (reference sequence). This CDR3 has 15 residues.

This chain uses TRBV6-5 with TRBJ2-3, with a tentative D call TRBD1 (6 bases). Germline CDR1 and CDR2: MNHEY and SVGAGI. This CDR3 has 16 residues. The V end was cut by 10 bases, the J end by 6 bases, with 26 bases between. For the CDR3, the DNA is TGTGCCAACAGGAAGACCAGGGGTCGTTCCACTGATACGCAGTATTTT. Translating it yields CANRKTRGRSTDTQYF.

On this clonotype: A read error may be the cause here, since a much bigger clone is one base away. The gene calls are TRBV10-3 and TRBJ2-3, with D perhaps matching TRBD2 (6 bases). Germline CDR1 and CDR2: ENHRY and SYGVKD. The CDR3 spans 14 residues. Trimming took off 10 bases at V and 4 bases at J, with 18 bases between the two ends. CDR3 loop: CASRAGFPADTQYF. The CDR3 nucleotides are TGTGCCAGCAGGGCGGGGTTTCCTGCAGATACGCAGTATTTT.

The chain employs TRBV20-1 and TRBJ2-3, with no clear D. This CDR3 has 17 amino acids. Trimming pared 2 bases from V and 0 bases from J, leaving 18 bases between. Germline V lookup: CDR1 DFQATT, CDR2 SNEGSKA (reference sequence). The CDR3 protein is CSARPLPTGTSTDTQYF. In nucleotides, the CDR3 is TGCAGTGCTAGACCCCTCCCGACTGGTACTAGCACAGATACGCAGTATTTT.

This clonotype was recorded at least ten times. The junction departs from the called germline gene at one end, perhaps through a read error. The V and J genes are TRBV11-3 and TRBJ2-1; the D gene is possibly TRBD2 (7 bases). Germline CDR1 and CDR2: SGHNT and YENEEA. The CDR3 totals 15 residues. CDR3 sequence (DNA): TGTGCCAGCAGCTTAGGGGGGGGCTCCTACAGTGAGCAGTTCTTC. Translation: CASSLGGGSYSEQFF.

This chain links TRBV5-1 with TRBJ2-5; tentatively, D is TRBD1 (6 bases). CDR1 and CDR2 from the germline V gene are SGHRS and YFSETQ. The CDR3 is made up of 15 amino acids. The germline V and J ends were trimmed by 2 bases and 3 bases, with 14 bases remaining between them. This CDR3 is CASSLYPGQEETQYF. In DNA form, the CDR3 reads TGCGCCAGCAGCTTATACCCGGGACAAGAAGAGACCCAGTACTTC.

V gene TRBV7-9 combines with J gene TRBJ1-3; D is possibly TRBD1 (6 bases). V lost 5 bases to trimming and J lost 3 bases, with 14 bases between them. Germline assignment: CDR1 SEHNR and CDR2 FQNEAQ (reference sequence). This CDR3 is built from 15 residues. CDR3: CASSVRYRVGNTIYF. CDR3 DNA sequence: TGTGCCAGCAGCGTACGCTACAGGGTTGGAAACACCATATATTTT.

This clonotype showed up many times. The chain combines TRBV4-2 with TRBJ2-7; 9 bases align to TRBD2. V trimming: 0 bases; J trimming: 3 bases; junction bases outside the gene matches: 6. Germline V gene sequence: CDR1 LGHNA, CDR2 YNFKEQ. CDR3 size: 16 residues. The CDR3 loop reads CASSQERGGGDYEQYF. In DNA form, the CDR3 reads TGTGCCAGCAGCCAAGAGAGGGGCGGGGGGGACTACGAGCAGTACTTC.

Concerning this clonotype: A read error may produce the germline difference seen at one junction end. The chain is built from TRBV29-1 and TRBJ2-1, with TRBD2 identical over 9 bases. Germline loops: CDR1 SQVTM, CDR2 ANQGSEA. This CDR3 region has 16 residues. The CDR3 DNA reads TGCATCGTTAAGGACGGGCTAGCGGGGCACCGTAATGAGCAGTTCTTC. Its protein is CIVKDGLAGHRNEQFF.

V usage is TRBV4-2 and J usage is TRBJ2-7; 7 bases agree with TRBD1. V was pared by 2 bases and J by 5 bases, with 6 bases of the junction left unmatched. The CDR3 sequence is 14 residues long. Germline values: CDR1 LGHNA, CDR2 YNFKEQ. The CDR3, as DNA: TGTGCCAGCAGCCAAACTGACAGGGATGACGAGCAGTACTTC. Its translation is CASSQTDRDDEQYF.

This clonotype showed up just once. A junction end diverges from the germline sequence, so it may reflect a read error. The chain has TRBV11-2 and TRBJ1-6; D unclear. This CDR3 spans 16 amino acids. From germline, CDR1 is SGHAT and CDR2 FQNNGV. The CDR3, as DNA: TGTGCCAGCAGCTTCTCGGTGCACAACTATAGTTCACCCCTCCGCTTT. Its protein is CASSFSVHNYSSPLRF.

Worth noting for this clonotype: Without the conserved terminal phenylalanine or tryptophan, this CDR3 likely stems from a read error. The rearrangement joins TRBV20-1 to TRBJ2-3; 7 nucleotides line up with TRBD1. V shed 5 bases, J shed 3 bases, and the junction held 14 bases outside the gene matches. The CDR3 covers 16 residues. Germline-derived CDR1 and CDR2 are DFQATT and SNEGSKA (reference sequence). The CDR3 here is CSAPSRTGSVTDTQYY. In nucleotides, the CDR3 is TGCAGTGCTCCAAGCCGGACAGGCTCCGTGACAGATACGCAGTATTAT.

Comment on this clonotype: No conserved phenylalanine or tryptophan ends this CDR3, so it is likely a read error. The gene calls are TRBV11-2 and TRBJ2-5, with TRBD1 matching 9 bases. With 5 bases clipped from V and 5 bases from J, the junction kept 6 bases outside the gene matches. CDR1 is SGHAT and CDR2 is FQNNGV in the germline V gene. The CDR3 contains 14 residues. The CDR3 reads CASSPTGGTETQYL. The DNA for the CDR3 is TGTGCCAGCAGCCCAACAGGGGGCACGGAGACCCAGTACCTC.

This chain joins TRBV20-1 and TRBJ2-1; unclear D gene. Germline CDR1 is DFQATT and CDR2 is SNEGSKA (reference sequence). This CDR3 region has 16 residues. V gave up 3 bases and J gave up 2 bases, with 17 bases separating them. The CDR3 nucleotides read TGCAGTGCTAGTCCTCTCGGTCGCAGCCCCTACAATGAGCAGTTCTTC. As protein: CSASPLGRSPYNEQFF.

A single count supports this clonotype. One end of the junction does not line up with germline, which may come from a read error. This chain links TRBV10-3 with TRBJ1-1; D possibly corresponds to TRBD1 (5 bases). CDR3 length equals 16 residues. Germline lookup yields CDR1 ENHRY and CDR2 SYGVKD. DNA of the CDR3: TGTGCCATCACTGAGTCAGGTAGGGGCTTGAACACTGAAGCTTTATTT. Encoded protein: CAITESGRGLNTEALF.

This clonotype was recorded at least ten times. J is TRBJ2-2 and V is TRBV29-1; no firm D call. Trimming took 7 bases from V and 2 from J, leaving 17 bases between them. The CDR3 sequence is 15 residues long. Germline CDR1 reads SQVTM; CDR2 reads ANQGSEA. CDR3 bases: TGCAGCGCCATTGCCGGCCTCACCAACACCGGGGAGCTGTTTTTT. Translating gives CSAIAGLTNTGELFF.

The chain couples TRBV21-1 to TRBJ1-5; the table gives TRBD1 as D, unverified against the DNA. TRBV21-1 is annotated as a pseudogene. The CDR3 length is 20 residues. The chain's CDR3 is CASSKEGFNPTPVSNQPQHF. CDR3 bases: TGTGCCAGCAGCAAAGAAGGGTTCAACCCCACCCCCGTTAGCAATCAGCCCCAGCATTTT.

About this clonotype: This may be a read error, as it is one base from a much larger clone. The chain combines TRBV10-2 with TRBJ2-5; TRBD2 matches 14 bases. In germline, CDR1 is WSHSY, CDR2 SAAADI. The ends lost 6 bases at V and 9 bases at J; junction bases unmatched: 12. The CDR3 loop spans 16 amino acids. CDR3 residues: CASSLGLAGVGEAQYF. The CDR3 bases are TGCGCCAGCAGCTTGGGACTAGCGGGAGTCGGGGAGGCCCAGTACTTC.

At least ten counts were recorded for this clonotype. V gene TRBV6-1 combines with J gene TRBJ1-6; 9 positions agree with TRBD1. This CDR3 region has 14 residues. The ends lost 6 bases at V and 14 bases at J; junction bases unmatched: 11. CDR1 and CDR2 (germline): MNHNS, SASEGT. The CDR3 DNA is TGTGCCAGCAGCCGCATGGGACAGGGTCCGGCCCTCCACTTT. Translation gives CASSRMGQGPALHF.

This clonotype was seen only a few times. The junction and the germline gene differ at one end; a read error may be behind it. CDR3 in amino acids: CVSSLAPDQPQHF. DNA of the CDR3: TGTGTCAGCAGCTTAGCCCCCGATCAGCCCCAGCATTTT. V usage is TRBV11-2 and J usage is TRBJ1-5, with unresolved D. Germline V gene sequence: CDR1 SGHAT, CDR2 FQNNGV. The CDR3 is 13 residues long.

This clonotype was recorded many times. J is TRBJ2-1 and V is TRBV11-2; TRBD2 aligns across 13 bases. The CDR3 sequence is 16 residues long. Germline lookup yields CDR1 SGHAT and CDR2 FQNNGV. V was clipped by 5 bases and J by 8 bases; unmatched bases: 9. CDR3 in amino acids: CASSVLIGLAGDEQFF. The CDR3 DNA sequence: TGTGCCAGCAGCGTACTCATCGGACTAGCGGGGGATGAGCAGTTCTTC.

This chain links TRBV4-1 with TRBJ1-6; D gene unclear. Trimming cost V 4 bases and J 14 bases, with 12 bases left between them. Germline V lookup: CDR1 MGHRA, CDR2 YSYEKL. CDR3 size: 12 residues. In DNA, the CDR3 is TGCGCCAGCAGCCCCACCGATAGATCCCTCCACTTT. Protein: CASSPTDRSLHF.

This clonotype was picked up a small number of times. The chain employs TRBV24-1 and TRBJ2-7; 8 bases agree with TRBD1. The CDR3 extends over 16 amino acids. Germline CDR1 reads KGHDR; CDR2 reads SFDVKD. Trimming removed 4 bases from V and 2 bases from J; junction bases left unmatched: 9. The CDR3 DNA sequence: TGTGCCACCAGTGAGGCCCCCGGGACAGGCCCCTACGAGCAGTACTTC. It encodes CATSEAPGTGPYEQYF.

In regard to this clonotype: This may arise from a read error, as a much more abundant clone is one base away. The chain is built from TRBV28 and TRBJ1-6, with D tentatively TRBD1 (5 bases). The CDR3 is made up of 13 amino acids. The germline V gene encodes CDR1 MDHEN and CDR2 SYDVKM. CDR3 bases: TGTGTCAGCAGTTTGAGTGGGGGATCACCCCTCCACTTT. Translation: CVSSLSGGSPLHF.

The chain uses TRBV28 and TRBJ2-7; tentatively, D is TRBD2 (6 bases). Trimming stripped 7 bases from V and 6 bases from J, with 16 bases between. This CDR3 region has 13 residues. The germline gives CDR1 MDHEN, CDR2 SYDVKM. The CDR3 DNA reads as TGTGCCAGCAAGGTACTGACGGGACTCGAGCAGTACTTC. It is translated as CASKVLTGLEQYF. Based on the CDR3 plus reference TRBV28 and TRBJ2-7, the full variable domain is DVKVTQSSRYLVKRTGEKVFLECVQDMDHENMFWYRQDPGLGLRLIYFSYDVKMKEKGDIPEGYSVSREKKERFSLILESASTNQTSMYLCASKVLTGLEQYFGPGTRLTVT.

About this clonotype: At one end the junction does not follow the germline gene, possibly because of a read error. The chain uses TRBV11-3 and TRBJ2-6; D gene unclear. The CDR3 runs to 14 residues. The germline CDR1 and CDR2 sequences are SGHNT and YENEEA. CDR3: CASNFRSEANVLAF. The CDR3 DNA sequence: TGTGCCAGCAACTTCAGGTCTGAGGCCAACGTCCTGGCTTTC.